This TCR beta chain is drawn from a study of tumor T cells in aggressive B-cell lymphoma. This CDR3 region has 15 residues. V was trimmed by 0 bases and J by 0 bases, leaving 9 bases between them. From germline, CDR1 is MDHEN and CDR2 SYDVKM. TCRdb keeps only in-frame clones here, not all; method: immunoSEQ multiplex PCR. Of about 3,200 clones listed, 85% to 95% were seen once; the top ten hold 6.5% to 9%. Material: tumor tissue. The V gene is TRBV28, the J gene TRBJ2-7, with a possible D match to TRBD1 (6 bases). The clonotype was recovered from an adult with diffuse large B cell lymphoma. The CDR3 protein is CASSLWGAGSYEQYF. CDR3 nucleotides: TGTGCCAGCAGTTTATGGGGGGCGGGCTCCTACGAGCAGTACTTC.